These T cell receptor beta chains were read from a single sample in a study of blood T cells in healthy people across ages. TCRdb recomputed calls from the 5' RACE reads with MiXCR, one row per CDR3 protein. The data show over a million distinct CDR3 sequences, with 35% to 55% seen just once and over 15% held by the top ten. Source material: blood. Every receptor here comes from a woman between 55 and 75 years old in good health. Each CDR3 is given with its conserved first and last residue. The order of the fields is V gene, clone size, J gene, D gene, CDR3 length, CDR3 protein, CDR3 DNA. A D gene is named only where the DNA matches it firmly. Size is omitted from some rows. Given values are once, few, many or a class for expanded clones.

TRBV29-1	-	TRBJ2-5	TRBD2	14	CSVLSGRGQETQYF	TGCAGCGTCCTTAGCGGGAGGGGTCAAGAGACCCAGTACTTC
TRBV9	-	TRBJ2-5	TRBD2	15	CASSVVGSGGDGQYF	TGTGCCAGCAGCGTAGTAGGGAGCGGGGGAGATGGGCAGTACTTC
TRBV4-1	-	TRBJ2-5	TRBD2	17	CASSQDGLAGRRETQYF	TGCGCCAGCAGCCAAGATGGGCTAGCGGGAAGGAGGGAGACCCAGTACTTC
TRBV24-1	-	TRBJ2-5	-	14	CATSRRGDQETQYF	TGTGCCACCAGTAGAAGGGGCGACCAAGAGACCCAGTACTTC
TRBV6-6	few	TRBJ2-3	-	14	CASSYNSDLDTQYF	TGTGCCAGCAGTTACAATAGCGACTTAGATACGCAGTATTTT
TRBV4-1	-	TRBJ2-7	-	16	CASSQHKQGGSYEQYF	TGCGCCAGCAGCCAGCACAAACAGGGAGGGTCCTACGAGCAGTACTTC
TRBV24-1	few	TRBJ2-1	TRBD1	16	CATSGGTGGSYNEQFF	TGTGCCACCAGTGGCGGGACAGGGGGTTCCTACAATGAGCAGTTCTTC
TRBV6-5	-	TRBJ2-3	-	14	CASKDWSSTDTQYF	TGTGCCAGCAAGGATTGGTCTTCCACAGATACGCAGTATTTT
TRBV25-1	many	TRBJ1-4	-	15	CASSESIGKNEKLFF	TGTGCCAGCAGTGAATCTATAGGGAAGAATGAAAAACTGTTTTTT
TRBV30	-	TRBJ2-7	-	14	CAWSVRSDGYEQYF	TGTGCCTGGAGTGTACGGAGCGACGGCTACGAGCAGTACTTC
TRBV9	-	TRBJ2-7	-	15	CASSVGGLETYEQYF	TGTGCCAGCAGCGTCGGAGGGCTGGAGACCTACGAGCAGTACTTC
TRBV6-6	-	TRBJ2-7	-	14	CASNGGIPPYEQYF	TGTGCCAGCAATGGGGGGATTCCCCCCTACGAGCAGTACTTC
TRBV11-3	-	TRBJ2-2	-	15	CASSLASQRTGELFF	TGTGCCAGCAGCTTAGCAAGTCAGAGGACCGGGGAGCTGTTTTTT
TRBV10-3	-	TRBJ2-7	TRBD2	18	CAISDPGLAGEPTYEQYF	TGTGCCATCAGTGACCCGGGACTAGCGGGAGAGCCCACCTACGAGCAGTACTTC
TRBV20-1	few	TRBJ2-7	TRBD2	13	CSARLSGVYEQYF	TGCAGTGCTAGGCTTAGCGGGGTCTACGAGCAGTACTTC
TRBV5-1	-	TRBJ2-7	-	14	CASSLVGFSDEQYF	TGCGCCAGCAGCTTGGTAGGGTTCTCCGACGAGCAGTACTTC
TRBV24-1	few	TRBJ2-3	-	15	CATGRKSGNTDTQYF	TGTGCCACCGGAAGGAAGAGCGGAAACACAGATACGCAGTATTTT
TRBV7-8	few	TRBJ1-5	-	16	CASSLQGRAGNQPQHF	TGTGCCAGCAGCTTGCAGGGCAGGGCTGGCAATCAGCCCCAGCATTTT
TRBV27	many	TRBJ2-7	TRBD2	15	CASSSRLAGGHEQYF	TGTGCCAGCAGTTCCCGACTAGCGGGAGGCCACGAGCAGTACTTC
TRBV6-2/TRBV6-3	-	TRBJ2-1	TRBD1	16	CASRSGQGGSYNEQFF	TGTGCCAGCAGATCAGGACAGGGGGGGTCCTACAATGAGCAGTTCTTC
TRBV20-1	-	TRBJ1-6	TRBD1	14	CSAKRGLGSSPLHF	TGCAGTGCCAAGAGGGGGCTGGGGAGTTCACCCCTCCACTTT
TRBV29-1	-	TRBJ2-7	TRBD1	13	CSVGDSDLYEQYF	TGCAGCGTTGGGGACAGCGATCTCTACGAGCAGTACTTC
TRBV5-1	many	TRBJ2-5	TRBD2	15	CASSLTGTREETQYF	TGCGCCAGCAGCCTCACCGGGACTAGAGAAGAGACCCAGTACTTC
TRBV20-1	-	TRBJ2-1	TRBD2	15	CSARDLGLAGNEQFF	TGCAGTGCTAGAGATCTGGGACTAGCCGGGAATGAGCAGTTCTTC
TRBV20-1	-	TRBJ2-3	TRBD2	16	CSARDGRASGPDTQYF	TGCAGTGCTAGAGACGGGAGGGCCTCTGGTCCAGATACGCAGTATTTT
TRBV12-3/TRBV12-4	-	TRBJ1-2	-	14	CASSLNGVSYGYTF	TGTGCCAGCAGTTTAAATGGGGTTAGCTATGGCTACACCTTC
TRBV20-1	few	TRBJ2-3	-	12	CSALFFTDTQYF	TGCAGTGCCTTGTTTTTTACAGATACGCAGTATTTT
TRBV20-1	-	TRBJ2-4	-	13	CSARELAKNIQYF	TGCAGTGCTAGGGAACTAGCCAAAAACATTCAGTACTTC
TRBV11-1	once	TRBJ1-6	-	16	CASSPPGRTNNSPLHF	TGTGCCAGCAGCCCTCCAGGCCGGACGAATAATTCACCCCTCCACTTT
TRBV24-1	-	TRBJ2-7	TRBD1	13	CATSERGPDEQYF	TGTGCCACCAGTGAGAGGGGGCCGGATGAGCAGTACTTC
TRBV29-1	few	TRBJ2-2	TRBD1	13	CSGGQGNTGELFF	TGCAGCGGCGGACAGGGGAACACCGGGGAGCTGTTTTTT
TRBV7-9	-	TRBJ2-7	TRBD1	15	CASSLSTGGSYEQYF	TGTGCCAGCAGCCTGTCGACAGGGGGCTCCTACGAGCAGTACTTC
TRBV2	-	TRBJ2-7	TRBD1	14	CASSESRGRHEQYF	TGTGCCAGCAGTGAAAGCAGGGGGCGCCACGAGCAGTACTTC
TRBV29-1	-	TRBJ2-5	-	13	CSVGGSVVETQYF	TGCAGCGTTGGGGGGTCCGTCGTCGAGACCCAGTACTTC
TRBV7-9	-	TRBJ1-2	-	15	CASSLQGAGVYGYTF	TGTGCCAGCAGCTTACAAGGGGCGGGGGTCTATGGCTACACCTTC
TRBV12-3/TRBV12-4	-	TRBJ2-7	TRBD2	17	CASSAGTSGTPLYEQYF	TGTGCCAGCAGCGCCGGGACTAGCGGGACCCCTCTCTACGAGCAGTACTTC
TRBV20-1	-	TRBJ2-5	-	12	CSGQWGADEQYF	TGCAGTGGCCAGTGGGGGGCAGATGAGCAGTACTTC
TRBV15	few	TRBJ1-5	-	15	CATSRRADANQPQHF	TGTGCCACCAGCAGAAGGGCAGACGCCAATCAGCCCCAGCATTTT
TRBV3-1	-	TRBJ1-1	-	14	CASSSGVLNTEAFF	TGTGCCAGCAGCTCGGGGGTCCTGAACACTGAAGCTTTCTTT
TRBV6-2/TRBV6-3	few	TRBJ1-1	TRBD1	17	CASSLVWDRGRGTEAFF	TGTGCCAGCAGTCTGGTTTGGGACAGGGGGCGTGGAACTGAAGCTTTCTTT
TRBV27	-	TRBJ2-1	TRBD2	14	CTSSSSGRAREQFF	TGTACCAGCAGTAGTAGCGGGAGGGCCCGGGAGCAGTTCTTC
TRBV4-1	-	TRBJ2-7	TRBD2	18	CASSLMTSGSSLVGEQYF	TGCGCCAGCAGCCTGATGACTAGCGGGAGTTCGTTAGTGGGCGAGCAGTACTTC
TRBV6-2/TRBV6-3	few	TRBJ2-7	-	16	CASTVAGSAKKREQYF	TGTGCCAGCACGGTCGCGGGTAGCGCTAAAAAAAGGGAGCAGTACTTC
TRBV4-2	few	TRBJ1-2	-	13	CASSQDPRSNATF	TGTGCCAGCAGCCAAGATCCTCGCTCAAACGCCACCTTC
TRBV29-1	few	TRBJ1-5	-	14	CSVEVGTRGQPQHF	TGCAGCGTTGAGGTCGGCACGAGGGGGCAGCCCCAGCATTTT
TRBV5-1	-	TRBJ1-3	-	16	CASSPLRQDSGNTIYF	TGCGCCAGCAGCCCGCTCAGACAGGACTCTGGAAACACCATATATTTT
TRBV7-7	few	TRBJ2-1	-	15	CASSPLTGARVEQFF	TGTGCCAGCAGCCCTCTAACGGGAGCGCGAGTAGAGCAGTTCTTC
TRBV27	-	TRBJ2-7	TRBD1	14	CASSIGQGWYEQYF	TGTGCCAGCAGTATCGGACAGGGATGGTACGAGCAGTACTTC